Below, 12 T cell receptor beta chains from the same sample are listed, as sequenced in a study of blood T cell repertoires in COVID-19. Sequencing used immunoSEQ multiplex PCR; TCRdb keeps in-frame clones, though not all of them. Here the sample spans about 120,000 clones, under 85% being singletons. Sequencing input: peripheral blood. The receptor source for this set is a man in his 60s with acute or convalescent COVID-19.

The V gene is TRBV27, the J gene TRBJ2-5; D might be TRBD1 (5 bases). Trimming cost V 5 bases and J 1 base, with 11 bases left between them. In germline, CDR1 is MNHEY, CDR2 SMNVEV (reference sequence). CDR3 size: 14 residues. CDR3 DNA: TGTGCCAGCAGTGCGACAGCCCCCCAAGAGACCCAGTACTTC. Translated: CASSATAPQETQYF.

The rearrangement uses TRBV7-9 and TRBJ1-1; D is undetermined. Germline V gene sequence: CDR1 SEHNR, CDR2 FQNEAQ (reference sequence). Trimming shortened V by 5 bases and J by 1 base, and 8 bases separated the two germline ends. CDR3 length: 13 residues. The CDR3 protein is CASSLSQNTEAFF. For the CDR3, the DNA is TGTGCCAGCAGCCTTTCACAGAACACTGAAGCTTTCTTT.

This chain uses TRBV29-1 with TRBJ1-2; tentative D call: TRBD1 (5 bases). Germline CDR1 SQVTM, CDR2 ANQGSEA. V dropped 0 bases and J dropped 8 bases, with 10 bases sitting between them. The CDR3 is 12 amino acids. The CDR3 nucleotides are TGCAGCGTTGAAGAGGGGGGGAAAGGCTACACCTTC. Its protein is CSVEEGGKGYTF. The variable domain in full, with the rest retrieved from reference TRBV29-1 and TRBJ1-2, is SAVISQKPSRDICQRGTSLTIQCQVDSQVTMMFWYRQQPGQSLTLIATANQGSEATYESGFVIDKFPISRPNLTFSTLTVSNMSPEDSSIYLCSVEEGGKGYTFGSGTRLTVV.

V usage is TRBV28 and J usage is TRBJ2-1, with 9 nucleotides matching TRBD1. After removal of 7 bases from V and 4 bases from J, the junction contained 8 bases not matched to a gene. The CDR3 extends over 15 amino acids. Germline lookup yields CDR1 MDHEN and CDR2 SYDVKM. CDR3 nucleotide sequence: TGTGCCAGCAATTCAGGGACAGGGACGTACAATGAGCAGTTCTTC. Translating it yields CASNSGTGTYNEQFF.

In its sample, this clone was seen many times. The chain links TRBV6-4 to TRBJ2-1; TRBD2 agrees at 9 bases. Trimming cost V 5 bases and J 6 bases; bases outside gene matches: 5. CDR3 length: 14 amino acids. Germline V gene data show CDR1 as MRHNA and CDR2 as SNTAGT. The CDR3 loop is CASSLAGDSNEQFF. The CDR3, as DNA: TGTGCCAGCAGTTTAGCGGGGGACTCCAATGAGCAGTTCTTC.

The chain links TRBV14 to TRBJ2-1, with 7 bases aligning to TRBD1. The germline CDR1 and CDR2 sequences are SGHDN and FVKESK. The J segment lost 1 base and the V segment lost 6 bases, leaving 3 bases of the junction unmatched. The CDR3 runs to 14 residues. In nucleotides, the CDR3 is TGTGCCAGCAGTAACAGGGGATCCTACAATGAGCAGTTCTTC. It yields the protein CASSNRGSYNEQFF.

This clone was found a few times. The chain carries TRBV16 and TRBJ1-1; 7 bases fit TRBD1. V trimming: 4 bases; J trimming: 0 bases; junction bases outside the gene matches: 5. The CDR3 runs to 15 residues. Per the germline V gene, CDR1 is KGHSY and CDR2 is FQNENV. Here the CDR3 DNA reads TGTGCCAGCAGCCGGCCGGGACAGATGAACACTGAAGCTTTCTTT. This codes for CASSRPGQMNTEAFF.

The rearrangement links TRBV6-5 to TRBJ1-1; D perhaps matches TRBD1 (6 bases). The CDR3 contains 15 residues. Germline values: CDR1 MNHEY, CDR2 SVGAGI. The germline V and J ends were trimmed by 10 bases and 2 bases, with 20 bases remaining between them. The CDR3 DNA reads TGTGCCATCCGGTGGCAGGGGCTTGTAAACACTGAAGCTTTCTTT. It is translated as CAIRWQGLVNTEAFF.

The gene calls are TRBV3-1 (or the pseudogene TRBV3-2) and TRBJ2-7; D ambiguous. The CDR3 is made up of 13 amino acids. V gave up 4 bases and J gave up 5 bases, with 12 bases separating them. Germline V lookup: CDR1 LGHDT, CDR2 YNNKEL (reference sequence). The CDR3 nucleotides read TGTGCCAGCAGCCTTAGATCTCTCCACGAGCAGTACTTC. This encodes CASSLRSLHEQYF.

This clone was recorded a few times. The chain is built from TRBV21-1 and TRBJ1-5; the table names TRBD1, a call not compared with the DNA. TRBV21-1 is a recognized pseudogene. This CDR3 comprises 18 residues. CDR3 sequence (DNA): TGTGCCAGCAGCCCAGAAAGGGGGAACAGGCAGGTCGCTGTCAGCCAGCATTTT. Its protein product is CASSPERGNRQVAVSQHF.

The rearrangement joins TRBV28 to TRBJ2-5, with 8 positions matching TRBD2. The V and J ends lost 3 bases and 5 bases, in that order; junction bases with no gene match: 14. The germline V gene has CDR1 MDHEN and CDR2 SYDVKM. This CDR3 has 17 residues. The CDR3 bases are TGTGCCAGCAGTTTGTTGGTGATAGCGGGAAGTTCGGAGACCCAGTACTTC. Translated, it gives CASSLLVIAGSSETQYF.

The CDR3 loop reads CATSRDDGAGRSTQYF. CDR3 sequence (DNA): TGTGCCACCAGCAGAGATGACGGGGCTGGGAGGAGTACGCAGTATTTT. This rearrangement joins TRBV15 to TRBJ2-3, with a tentative D call TRBD2 (6 bases). CDR1 LNHNV and CDR2 YYDKDF come from the germline V gene (reference sequence). The CDR3 covers 16 residues. V shed 0 bases and J shed 8 bases, with 18 bases lying between them.